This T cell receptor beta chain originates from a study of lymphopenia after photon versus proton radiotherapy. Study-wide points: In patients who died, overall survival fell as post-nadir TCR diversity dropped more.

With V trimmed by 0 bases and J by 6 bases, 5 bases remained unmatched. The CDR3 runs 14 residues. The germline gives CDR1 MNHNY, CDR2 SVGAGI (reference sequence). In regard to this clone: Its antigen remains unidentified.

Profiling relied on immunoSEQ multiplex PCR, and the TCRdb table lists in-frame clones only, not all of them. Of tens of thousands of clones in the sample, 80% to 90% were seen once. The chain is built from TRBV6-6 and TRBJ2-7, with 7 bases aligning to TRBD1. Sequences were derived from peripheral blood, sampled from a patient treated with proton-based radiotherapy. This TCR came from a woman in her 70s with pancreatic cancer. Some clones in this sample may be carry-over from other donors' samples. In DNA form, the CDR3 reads TGTGCCAGCAGTTACTCCCGGGGACAGAGCGAGCAGTACTTC. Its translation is CASSYSRGQSEQYF.